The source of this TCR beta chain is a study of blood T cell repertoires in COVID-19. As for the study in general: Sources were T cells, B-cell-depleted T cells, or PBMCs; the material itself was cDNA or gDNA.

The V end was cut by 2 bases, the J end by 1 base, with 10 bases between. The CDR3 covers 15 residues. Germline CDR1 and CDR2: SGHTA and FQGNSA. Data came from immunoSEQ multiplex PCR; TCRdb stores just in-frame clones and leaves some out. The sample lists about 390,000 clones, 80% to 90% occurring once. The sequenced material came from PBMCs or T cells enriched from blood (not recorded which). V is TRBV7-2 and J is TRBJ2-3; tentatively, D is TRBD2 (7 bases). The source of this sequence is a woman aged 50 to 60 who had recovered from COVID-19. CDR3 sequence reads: CASSLRGRGTDTQYF. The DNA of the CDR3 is TGTGCCAGCAGCTTAAGGGGGAGGGGCACAGATACGCAGTATTTT.